The rows below give T cell receptor beta chains drawn from one sample of a study of T cell repertoires in cytomegalovirus infection. These TCRs are of unknown antigen specificity. One entry per CDR3 protein results from TCRdb running MiXCR on the reads. The repertoire has 300,000 to 400,000 distinct CDR3 sequences, roughly 25% of them found once; the top ten carry 13%. Sequences were derived from cultured PBMCs, sampled from culture after CMV antigen stimulation. These receptor sequences come from a human donor in good health (CMV status not recorded). Some clones in this sample may be carry-over from other donors' samples. Both conserved end residues are part of each CDR3. The order of the fields is clone size, J gene, V gene, D gene, CDR3 length, CDR3 protein, CDR3 DNA. D genes are given only for firm matches. For some rows the clone size is stated as once, few or many, or as a class when expanded; others skip it.

size: few; J: TRBJ1-1; V: TRBV7-9; D: NA; length: 13; CDR3: CASSQGGNTEAFF; DNA: TGTGCCAGCAGCCAAGGCGGGAACACTGAAGCTTTCTTT
size: few; J: TRBJ1-5; V: TRBV15; D: TRBD1; length: 16; CDR3: CATSRPGQGSNQPQHF; DNA: TGTGCCACCAGCAGACCGGGACAGGGGAGCAATCAGCCCCAGCATTTT
size: NA; J: TRBJ1-2; V: TRBV19; D: NA; length: 13; CDR3: CASSMGQLYGYTF; DNA: TGTGCCAGTAGTATGGGGCAGCTCTATGGCTACACCTTC
size: few; J: TRBJ2-7; V: TRBV14; D: TRBD2; length: 15; CDR3: CASSLLTSGRGEQYF; DNA: TGTGCCAGCAGCCTCCTGACTAGCGGGAGGGGTGAGCAGTACTTC
size: NA; J: TRBJ2-6; V: TRBV5-3; D: TRBD1; length: 17; CDR3: CASSLATGGGGANVLTF; DNA: TGTGCCAGCAGCTTGGCGACAGGGGGAGGTGGGGCCAACGTCCTGACTTTC
size: few; J: TRBJ1-6; V: TRBV28; D: NA; length: 15; CDR3: CASSLDRSYNSPLHF; DNA: TGTGCCAGCAGTTTAGACAGGAGCTATAATTCACCCCTCCACTTT
size: NA; J: TRBJ2-3; V: TRBV10-3; D: TRBD2; length: 16; CDR3: CAISLTSGVGGDTQYF; DNA: TGTGCCATCAGCTTGACTAGCGGCGTTGGCGGGGATACGCAGTATTTT
size: NA; J: TRBJ2-3; V: TRBV9; D: TRBD2; length: 15; CDR3: CASSVGSGGADTQYF; DNA: TGTGCCAGCAGCGTAGGTAGCGGGGGCGCAGATACGCAGTATTTT
size: NA; J: TRBJ2-1; V: TRBV5-4; D: NA; length: 14; CDR3: CASSVPGPYNEQFF; DNA: TGTGCCAGCAGCGTTCCGGGACCTTACAATGAGCAGTTCTTC
size: NA; J: TRBJ2-1; V: TRBV5-4; D: NA; length: 13; CDR3: CASSPRQEHEQFF; DNA: TGTGCCAGCAGCCCCAGGCAGGAGCACGAGCAGTTCTTC
size: few; J: TRBJ2-1; V: TRBV29-1; D: NA; length: 12; CDR3: CSVEGVANEQFF; DNA: TGCAGCGTTGAAGGGGTAGCGAATGAGCAGTTCTTC
size: NA; J: TRBJ2-5; V: TRBV11-2; D: TRBD2; length: 18; CDR3: CASSYGLAGGFLRETQYF; DNA: TGTGCCAGCAGCTATGGACTAGCGGGAGGATTTTTACGAGAGACCCAGTACTTC
size: many; J: TRBJ2-7; V: TRBV7-2; D: TRBD1; length: 14; CDR3: CASNRDRGPYEQYF; DNA: TGTGCCAGCAACCGGGACAGGGGTCCCTACGAGCAGTACTTC
size: NA; J: TRBJ2-1; V: TRBV24-1; D: TRBD2; length: 16; CDR3: CATKAGGNIPGNEQFF; DNA: TGTGCCACCAAAGCGGGAGGAAATATACCGGGTAATGAGCAGTTCTTC
size: NA; J: TRBJ2-1; V: TRBV24-1; D: TRBD2; length: 17; CDR3: CATSGNSGSVSYNEQFF; DNA: TGTGCCACCAGTGGGAATAGCGGGAGTGTCTCCTACAATGAGCAGTTCTTC
size: few; J: TRBJ2-5; V: TRBV7-6; D: TRBD1; length: 15; CDR3: CASSLMTGEQETQYF; DNA: TGTGCCAGCAGCCTTATGACAGGGGAGCAAGAGACCCAGTACTTC
size: NA; J: TRBJ2-1; V: TRBV4-1; D: NA; length: 15; CDR3: CASSLYLSSYNEQFF; DNA: TGCGCCAGCAGCCTATATTTATCCTCCTACAATGAGCAGTTCTTC
size: NA; J: TRBJ1-3; V: TRBV7-2; D: TRBD1; length: 15; CDR3: CASSLTGGSGNTIYF; DNA: TGTGCCAGCAGCCTTACAGGGGGCTCTGGAAACACCATATATTTT
size: many; J: TRBJ1-1; V: TRBV12-3/TRBV12-4; D: NA; length: 18; CDR3: CASSLTKPSPRVIAEAFF; DNA: TGTGCCAGCAGTTTAACCAAGCCCTCACCAAGAGTGATAGCTGAAGCTTTCTTT
size: few; J: TRBJ1-3; V: TRBV5-1; D: NA; length: 15; CDR3: CASSWEGISGNTIYF; DNA: TGCGCCAGCAGCTGGGAGGGGATCTCTGGAAACACCATATATTTT
size: NA; J: TRBJ1-1; V: TRBV4-2; D: TRBD1; length: 14; CDR3: CASSAPTGAGEAFF; DNA: TGTGCCAGCAGCGCCCCGACAGGGGCCGGTGAAGCTTTCTTT
size: few; J: TRBJ2-1; V: TRBV6-5; D: NA; length: 17; CDR3: CASRPRRAGSSYNEQFF; DNA: TGTGCCAGCAGGCCCCGTCGGGCGGGGAGCTCCTACAATGAGCAGTTCTTC
size: few; J: TRBJ2-5; V: TRBV5-4; D: NA; length: 15; CDR3: CASSLGIAGIETQYF; DNA: TGTGCCAGCAGCTTAGGGATTGCGGGAATAGAGACCCAGTACTTC
size: NA; J: TRBJ2-7; V: TRBV6-5; D: NA; length: 15; CDR3: CASSYGTGTSYEQYF; DNA: TGTGCCAGCAGTTATGGGACGGGTACGTCCTACGAGCAGTACTTC
size: many; J: TRBJ2-6; V: TRBV12-3/TRBV12-4; D: NA; length: 17; CDR3: CASSLPTQVSGANVLTF; DNA: TGTGCCAGCAGTTTACCCACACAGGTCTCTGGGGCCAACGTCCTGACTTTC
size: NA; J: TRBJ1-5; V: TRBV6-5; D: TRBD1; length: 15; CDR3: CASSYSTGDNQPQHF; DNA: TGTGCCAGCAGTTACTCGACAGGGGATAATCAGCCCCAGCATTTT
size: many; J: TRBJ1-5; V: TRBV7-2; D: NA; length: 13; CDR3: CASSLTRYQPQHF; DNA: TGTGCCAGCAGCTTAACACGATATCAGCCCCAGCATTTT
size: many; J: TRBJ2-5; V: TRBV7-9; D: NA; length: 11; CDR3: CASSSSETQYF; DNA: TGTGCCAGCAGCTCGAGTGAGACCCAGTACTTC
size: NA; J: TRBJ1-1; V: TRBV19; D: NA; length: 14; CDR3: CASKVTDMNTEAFF; DNA: TGTGCCAGTAAAGTGACAGACATGAACACTGAAGCTTTCTTT
size: few; J: TRBJ2-1; V: TRBV2; D: NA; length: 8; CDR3: CAIKEQFF; DNA: TGTGCCATCAAAGAGCAGTTCTTC
size: NA; J: TRBJ1-1; V: TRBV27; D: NA; length: 16; CDR3: CASSFRQILLNTEAFF; DNA: TGTGCCAGCAGTTTTCGACAGATTCTCTTGAACACTGAAGCTTTCTTT
size: NA; J: TRBJ2-5; V: TRBV7-9; D: NA; length: 15; CDR3: CASRIVGVPQETQYF; DNA: TGTGCCAGCAGGATAGTGGGAGTCCCCCAAGAGACCCAGTACTTC
size: NA; J: TRBJ2-1; V: TRBV27; D: NA; length: 13; CDR3: CASSWDPINEQFF; DNA: TGTGCCAGCAGTTGGGACCCGATCAATGAGCAGTTCTTC
size: NA; J: TRBJ2-1; V: TRBV25-1; D: TRBD1; length: 16; CDR3: CASSERGRGIVSEQFF; DNA: TGTGCCAGCAGTGAGAGGGGCAGGGGGATTGTATCTGAGCAGTTCTTC
size: NA; J: TRBJ2-4; V: TRBV20-1; D: NA; length: 16; CDR3: CSAREGWGVGENIQYF; DNA: TGCAGTGCTAGAGAGGGCTGGGGAGTAGGCGAAAACATTCAGTACTTC
size: few; J: TRBJ2-7; V: TRBV7-6; D: NA; length: 13; CDR3: CASSPGKRYEQYF; DNA: TGTGCCAGCAGCCCCGGGAAACGCTACGAGCAGTACTTC
size: NA; J: TRBJ2-1; V: TRBV2; D: TRBD2; length: 14; CDR3: CASTEREGNNEQFF; DNA: TGTGCCAGCACGGAACGGGAGGGGAACAATGAGCAGTTCTTC
size: NA; J: TRBJ2-1; V: TRBV6-5; D: NA; length: 14; CDR3: CASSYSPSYNEQFF; DNA: TGTGCCAGCAGTTACTCGCCCTCCTACAATGAGCAGTTCTTC
size: NA; J: TRBJ2-1; V: TRBV20-1; D: NA; length: 11; CDR3: CSASANNEQFF; DNA: TGCAGTGCTAGCGCGAACAATGAGCAGTTCTTC
size: NA; J: TRBJ1-2; V: TRBV2; D: NA; length: 11; CDR3: CASTTDYGYTF; DNA: TGTGCCAGCACAACGGACTATGGCTACACCTTC
size: NA; J: TRBJ1-3; V: TRBV7-9; D: TRBD1; length: 17; CDR3: CASSDFQQGYSGNTIYF; DNA: TGTGCCAGCAGTGATTTCCAACAGGGGTACTCTGGAAACACCATATATTTT